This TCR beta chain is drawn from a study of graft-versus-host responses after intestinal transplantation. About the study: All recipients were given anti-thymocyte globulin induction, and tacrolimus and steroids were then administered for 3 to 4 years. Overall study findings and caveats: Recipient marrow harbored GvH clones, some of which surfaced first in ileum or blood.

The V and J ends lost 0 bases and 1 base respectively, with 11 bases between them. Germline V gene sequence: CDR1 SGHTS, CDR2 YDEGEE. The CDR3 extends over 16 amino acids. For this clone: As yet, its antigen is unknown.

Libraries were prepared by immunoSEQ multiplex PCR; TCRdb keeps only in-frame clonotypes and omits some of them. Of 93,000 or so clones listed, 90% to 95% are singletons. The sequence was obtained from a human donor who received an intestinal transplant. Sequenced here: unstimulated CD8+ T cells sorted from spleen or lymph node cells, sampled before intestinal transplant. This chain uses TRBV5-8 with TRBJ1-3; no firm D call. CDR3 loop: CASSLVGSSSGNTIYF. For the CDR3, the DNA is TGTGCCAGCAGCTTGGTGGGGAGTTCATCTGGAAACACCATATATTTT.